This is a list of T cell receptor beta chains from one sample in a study of cytomegalovirus exposure and HLA in healthy donors. Some clones are missing from TCRdb's copy, which holds only in-frame ones; the method was immunoSEQ multiplex PCR. The repertoire has roughly 110,000 clones, 74% of them found once; the top ten carry 4.8%. The sequenced sample was PBMCs. Source of these receptors: a man aged 25 to 40 in good health and CMV-seropositive. Each CDR3 is given with its conserved first and last residue. D genes are given only for firm matches. Clone size is given for some rows only: seen once, a few or many times, or a class if the clone is expanded.

clone size | D gene | J gene | V gene | CDR3 protein | CDR3 DNA
NA | NA | TRBJ1-2 | TRBV4-3 | CASSQGGVRGALGYTF | TGCGCCAGCAGCCAAGGTGGAGTCAGGGGAGCTCTCGGCTACACCTTC
few | NA | TRBJ1-5 | TRBV2 | CASSEGRAQPQHF | TGTGCCAGCAGTGAAGGCAGGGCCCAGCCCCAGCATTTT
few | TRBD2 | TRBJ2-1 | TRBV5-4 | CASSLERGAYNEQFF | TGTGCCAGCAGCCTAGAGCGGGGGGCTTACAATGAGCAGTTCTTC
few | TRBD1 | TRBJ2-3 | TRBV2 | CASSVSDRVPDTQYF | TGTGCCAGCAGTGTCTCGGACAGGGTCCCAGATACGCAGTATTTT
few | NA | TRBJ2-7 | TRBV23-1 | CASSQVPEKEKETYEQYF | TGCGCCAGCAGTCAAGTACCTGAAAAGGAGAAAGAGACCTACGAGCAGTACTTC
NA | TRBD2 | TRBJ2-5 | TRBV4-1 | CASSQGDSGAQETQYF | TGCGCCAGCAGCCAAGGGGATAGCGGGGCCCAAGAGACCCAGTACTTC
NA | TRBD2 | TRBJ2-1 | TRBV7-6 | CASSLEVAGVRFF | TGTGCCAGCAGCTTAGAGGTAGCGGGCGTCCGGTTCTTC
NA | NA | TRBJ1-5 | TRBV6-5 | CASSLDRDQPQHF | TGTGCCAGCAGCCTCGACCGGGATCAGCCCCAGCATTTT
NA | TRBD1 | TRBJ1-6 | TRBV7-2 | CASSSLQGAQSPLHF | TGTGCCAGCAGCTCCCTACAGGGGGCACAGTCACCCCTCCACTTT
NA | TRBD1 | TRBJ2-7 | TRBV6-1 | CASRVPGQGLREQYF | TGTGCCAGCAGGGTACCGGGACAGGGGCTGCGCGAGCAGTACTTC
NA | TRBD1 | TRBJ2-1 | TRBV4-3 | CASSQGSGTAYNEQFF | TGCGCCAGCAGCCAAGGTTCCGGGACAGCATACAATGAGCAGTTCTTC
NA | NA | TRBJ2-7 | TRBV28 | CASSLPGQSPSDEQYF | TGTGCCAGCAGTTTACCCGGACAGTCCCCCAGCGACGAGCAGTACTTC
NA | TRBD1 | TRBJ1-5 | TRBV18 | CASSPVRTGDQPQHF | TGTGCCAGCTCACCAGTGAGGACAGGGGATCAGCCCCAGCATTTT
NA | NA | TRBJ1-1 | TRBV30 | CAWSVGQLQAFF | TGTGCCTGGAGTGTAGGACAGTTGCAAGCTTTCTTT
NA | TRBD1 | TRBJ2-7 | TRBV4-2 | CASSQDIGDRDYEQYF | TGTGCCAGCAGCCAAGATATCGGGGACAGGGATTACGAGCAGTACTTC
NA | NA | TRBJ2-7 | TRBV29-1 | CSVVWAGYEQYF | TGCAGCGTTGTGTGGGCAGGCTACGAGCAGTACTTC
NA | TRBD1 | TRBJ2-5 | TRBV9 | CASSADRGKTQYF | TGTGCCAGCAGCGCGGACAGGGGAAAGACCCAGTACTTC
NA | NA | TRBJ2-2 | TRBV18 | CASSPGLNTGELFF | TGTGCCAGCTCACCGGGCCTCAACACCGGGGAGCTGTTTTTT
NA | TRBD1 | TRBJ2-4 | TRBV6-5 | CASSWGTGGKNIQYF | TGTGCCAGCAGTTGGGGGACAGGGGGCAAAAACATTCAGTACTTC
few | NA | TRBJ1-6 | TRBV2 | CASSDSSYNSPLHF | TGTGCCAGCAGTGACAGCTCCTATAATTCACCCCTCCACTTT
few | TRBD1 | TRBJ2-1 | TRBV29-1 | CSAVGGLLYNEQFF | TGCAGCGCCGTAGGGGGCCTGCTCTACAATGAGCAGTTCTTC
few | NA | TRBJ1-3 | TRBV5-1 | CASSPDTSGNTIYF | TGCGCCAGCAGCCCCGACACGTCTGGAAACACCATATATTTT
NA | TRBD2 | TRBJ2-3 | TRBV27 | CASSPGRSSGGPADTQYF | TGTGCCAGCAGTCCGGGACGGTCTAGCGGGGGGCCTGCCGATACGCAGTATTTT
NA | TRBD1 | TRBJ2-1 | TRBV2 | CASKGTGDNEQFF | TGTGCCAGCAAGGGGACAGGGGACAATGAGCAGTTCTTC
NA | TRBD2 | TRBJ2-1 | TRBV19 | CASSIVPLAGVSYNEQFF | TGTGCCAGTAGTATAGTTCCTCTAGCGGGGGTCTCCTACAATGAGCAGTTCTTC
NA | TRBD1 | TRBJ1-2 | TRBV4-2 | CASSQDETGGRGYTF | TGTGCCAGCAGCCAAGATGAGACAGGGGGTCGGGGCTACACCTTC